This T cell receptor beta chain was retrieved from a study of PD-1 blockade in classical Hodgkin lymphoma. Notes on this clone: The target antigen is unknown.

Profiling relied on immunoSEQ multiplex PCR, and the TCRdb table lists in-frame clones only, not all of them. This sample has approximately 13,000 clones, with 88% found just once. Notes on the study in general: Prior to therapy, complete responders displayed diversity much like that of newly diagnosed patients. CD4+ but not CD8+ TCR diversity rose significantly by C4D1. There remain no defined causes for the repertoire differences, which possibly reflect disease activity or prior therapy. Patients with an early start, nivolumab under 1 year after ASCT, were excluded.

Germline lookup yields CDR1 MDHEN and CDR2 SYDVKM. CDR3 length: 13 amino acids. V was shortened by 6 bases and J by 7 bases, with 15 bases between the two germline ends. Described time point: cycle 4 day 1 (C4D1), after less than seven weeks of nivolumab. Every patient relapsed after autologous stem cell transplantation, and brentuximab vedotin exposure varied. CD4+ T cells were purified from thawed PBMCs by negative selection. The chain employs TRBV28 and TRBJ1-1; TRBD1 might be the D (5 bases). The TCR originated in a human donor with classical Hodgkin lymphoma. The specimen was CD4+ T cells from blood, collected before the fourth cycle of nivolumab. The CDR3: CASSQQTVIEAFF. As DNA, the CDR3 is TGTGCCAGCAGCCAACAGACAGTGATTGAAGCTTTCTTT.